This T cell receptor (beta chain) was documented in a study of OX40 agonist ivuxolimab in advanced cancers. Remarks on this clone: A junction end diverges from the germline sequence, so it may reflect a read error.

Germline CDR1 reads SGHTA; CDR2 reads FQGNSA. This CDR3 contains 13 residues. Measured with immunoSEQ multiplex PCR; TCRdb has only the in-frame clones, and not every one. This table holds tens of thousands of clones, around 80% found once. The source material was CD4+ or CD8+ T cells sorted from blood, sampled in a trial of the OX40 agonist ivuxolimab. The chain uses TRBV7-2 and TRBJ1-1; D call uncertain. The source is an adult with an advanced solid tumor such as melanoma, head and neck, liver or kidney cancer. CDR3 DNA sequence: TGCGCCAGCAGCCAAGAGATAAGGACTGAAGCTTTCTTT. It translates to CASSQEIRTEAFF.